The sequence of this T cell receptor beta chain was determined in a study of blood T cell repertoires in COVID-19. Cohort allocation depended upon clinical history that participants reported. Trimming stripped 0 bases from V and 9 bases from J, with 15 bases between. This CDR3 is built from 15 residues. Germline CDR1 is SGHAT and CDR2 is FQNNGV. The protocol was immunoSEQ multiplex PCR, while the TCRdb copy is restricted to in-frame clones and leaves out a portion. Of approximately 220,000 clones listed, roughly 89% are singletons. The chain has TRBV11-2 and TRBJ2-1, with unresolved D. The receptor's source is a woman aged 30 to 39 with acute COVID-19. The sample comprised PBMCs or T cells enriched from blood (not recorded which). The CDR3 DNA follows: TGTGCCAGCAGCTTAGACCCAGCGAGTCTGACTGAGCAGTTCTTC. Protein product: CASSLDPASLTEQFF.